In this sample, the clone carrying this T cell receptor beta chain turned up a few times. Combining a sample-barcoded 5' primer with a J-beta primer mix, a second PCR ran for roughly 7 to 12 cycles. Each CDR3 protein gets one entry after TCRdb re-called the 5' RACE reads with MiXCR. In the table there are approximately 690,000 distinct CDR3 sequences, roughly 58% of which are singletons. This specimen comes from a study of blood T cells in healthy people across ages. This CDR3 has 16 amino acids. J was trimmed by 2 bases and V by 0 bases; bases with no gene match: 6. CDR1 and CDR2 (germline): DFQATT, SNEGSKA (reference sequence).

The sample was blood. This TCR was sampled from a man between 60 and 75 years old in good health. The chain couples TRBV20-1 to TRBJ2-7, with 11 bases matching TRBD2. The CDR3 DNA sequence: TGCAGTGCTAGAGACACCGGGACTAGCGGTACCTACGAGCAGTACTTC. It is translated as CSARDTGTSGTYEQYF.